The next 29 T cell receptor beta chains were all read from a single sample in a study of radiation and T cells in renal cell carcinoma. Time point noted: blood 4 weeks post-SBRT, at nephrectomy. Regarding treatment: 15 Gy SBRT to primary tumor, nephrectomy 4 weeks later. Measured with immunoSEQ multiplex PCR; TCRdb has only the in-frame clones, and not every one. The data show about 83,000 clones, roughly 80% seen once. The material sequenced was blood, taken from a patient whose treatment included radiotherapy and nephrectomy. These receptors were collected from a woman aged 55-75 years with renal cell carcinoma.

The CDR3 spells CASSQELRGPGETQYF. The CDR3 region has the DNA TGCGCCAGCAGCCAAGAATTACGGGGCCCCGGCGAGACCCAGTACTTC. The V call is TRBV4-3, the J call TRBJ2-5, with D possibly called TRBD1 or TRBD2 (5 bases each). This CDR3 is 16 amino acids long. The germline gives CDR1 LGHNA, CDR2 YSLEER. V was pared by 0 bases and J by 5 bases, with 16 bases between.

The chain carries TRBV11-2 and TRBJ2-2; D possibly corresponds to TRBD1 (5 bases). V dropped 2 bases and J dropped 6 bases, with 10 bases sitting between them. The CDR3 extends over 14 amino acids. Germline loops: CDR1 SGHAT, CDR2 FQNNGV. The CDR3 DNA follows: TGTGCCAGCAGCTTAAGGACAAATCCCGGGGAGCTGTTTTTT. Its protein product is CASSLRTNPGELFF. Based on the CDR3 plus reference TRBV11-2 and TRBJ2-2, the full variable domain is EAGVAQSPRYKIIEKRQSVAFWCNPISGHATLYWYQQILGQGPKLLIQFQNNGVVDDSQLPKDRFSAERLKGVDSTLKIQPAKLEDSAVYLCASSLRTNPGELFFGEGSRLTVL.

V usage is TRBV25-1 and J usage is TRBJ1-4; perhaps TRBD1 as D (6 bases). The germline gives CDR1 MGHDK, CDR2 SYGVNS. Trimming cost V 3 bases and J 7 bases, with 12 bases left between them. The CDR3 loop spans 14 amino acids. CDR3 sequence reads: CASSDGGGGEKLFF. The CDR3 DNA is TGTGCCAGCAGTGATGGAGGGGGGGGTGAAAAACTGTTTTTT.

The chain links TRBV7-9 to TRBJ2-2, with D uncertain. The CDR3 is 13 amino acids. The germline V gene encodes CDR1 SEHNR and CDR2 FQNEAQ (reference sequence). The V end was cut by 3 bases, the J end by 4 bases, with 6 bases between. DNA of the CDR3: TGTGCCAGCAGCTTGGTCTCCACCGGGGAGCTGTTTTTT. Translated, it gives CASSLVSTGELFF.

The chain employs TRBV11-2 and TRBJ2-1, with 11 bases identical to TRBD2. This CDR3 region has 17 residues. Trimming cost V 5 bases and J 0 bases; bases outside gene matches: 6. CDR1 is SGHAT, CDR2 FQNNGV, per germline. This CDR3 is CASSGGLAGSSYNEQFF. For the CDR3, the DNA is TGTGCCAGCAGCGGAGGACTAGCGGGCAGCTCCTACAATGAGCAGTTCTTC.

The DNA for the CDR3 is TGTGCCAGCAGTACTAGCCCCCACGCCACTCCAGAGTTAGCTTTCTTT. Its protein is CASSTSPHATPELAFF. The chain joins TRBV28 to TRBJ1-1, with D unresolved. CDR3 length equals 16 residues. Germline V gene data show CDR1 as MDHEN and CDR2 as SYDVKM. The ends were cut back, 5 bases at V and 10 bases at J, with 26 bases in the middle.

The rearrangement joins TRBV5-4 to TRBJ2-5, with 9 bases fitting TRBD1. The V segment lost 4 bases and the J segment 2 bases; nucleotides outside the gene matches: 6. CDR1 SGHNT and CDR2 YYREEE come from the germline V gene (reference sequence). This CDR3 comprises 15 residues. The CDR3 reads CASSLGQGRQETQYF. Written as DNA, the CDR3 is TGTGCCAGCAGCCTAGGACAGGGGCGTCAAGAGACCCAGTACTTC.

The chain combines TRBV19 with TRBJ2-3; 9 positions agree with TRBD2. CDR1 is LNHDA and CDR2 is SQIVND in the germline V gene (reference sequence). CDR3 length: 18 amino acids. J lost 0 bases, V lost 2 bases, and 9 bases had no gene match. The CDR3 nucleotides read TGTGCCAGTAGTATACAAGCGGGGGGCACTATTAGCACAGATACGCAGTATTTT. Residues: CASSIQAGGTISTDTQYF.

The chain combines TRBV5-4 with TRBJ1-2; D unclear. Germline CDR1 SGHNT, CDR2 YYREEE (reference sequence). V lost 7 bases and J 2 bases, leaving 12 bases between the germline ends. The CDR3 sequence is 13 residues long. The CDR3 protein is CASYLRPNYGYTF. Here the CDR3 DNA reads TGTGCCAGCTATCTTAGGCCGAACTATGGCTACACCTTC.

The CDR3 sequence is CASSRDRASYNEQFF. The CDR3, as DNA: TGTGCCAGCAGCCGAGACAGGGCCTCCTACAATGAGCAGTTCTTC. The V gene is TRBV11-2, the J gene TRBJ2-1; 7 positions agree with TRBD1. CDR1 and CDR2 (germline): SGHAT, FQNNGV. J was trimmed by 0 bases and V by 5 bases; bases with no gene match: 4. CDR3 length: 15 amino acids.

J is TRBJ2-7 and V is TRBV10-3; TRBD1 matches 11 bases. The ends lost 5 bases at V and 1 base at J; junction bases unmatched: 4. CDR1 ENHRY and CDR2 SYGVKD come from the germline V gene. CDR3 length equals 15 residues. In nucleotides, the CDR3 is TGTGCCATCAGTTACCGGGACAGGGGGTCCTACGAGCAGTACTTC. Encoded protein: CAISYRDRGSYEQYF.

The chain links TRBV19 to TRBJ1-2; D perhaps matches TRBD1 (5 bases). V lost 10 bases, J lost 4 bases, and 16 bases lay in between. The CDR3 spans 13 residues. Per germline, CDR1 LNHDA and CDR2 SQIVND (reference sequence). CDR3 sequence (DNA): TGTGCCACCTCAGGAGTAGGGGTCTATGGCTACACCTTC. This sequence encodes CATSGVGVYGYTF.

The chain joins TRBV6-6 to TRBJ2-3; either TRBD1 or TRBD2 may fit D (5 bases each). The CDR3 runs to 15 residues. V lost 5 bases to trimming and J lost 1 base, with 13 bases between them. CDR1 MNHNY and CDR2 SVGAGI come from the germline V gene (reference sequence). CDR3 coding DNA: TGTGCCAGCAGTCCCCGAGGGGCTGGCACAGATACGCAGTATTTT. It encodes CASSPRGAGTDTQYF.

The chain combines TRBV28 with TRBJ2-7; 7 bases align to TRBD1. Trimming removed 3 bases from V and 4 bases from J; junction bases left unmatched: 0. Germline values: CDR1 MDHEN, CDR2 SYDVKM. This CDR3 spans 12 amino acids. CDR3 DNA: TGTGCCAGCAGTTTGACAGGGTACGAGCAGTACTTC. Encoded protein: CASSLTGYEQYF.

The chain couples TRBV9 to TRBJ2-1; TRBD2 matches 13 bases. The germline V gene has CDR1 SGDLS and CDR2 YYNGEE. The CDR3 is 14 amino acids. The junction had 1 base not matched to a gene; V was cut back by 4 bases and J by 6 bases. The CDR3 loop reads CASSRTSGSNEQFF. CDR3 bases: TGTGCCAGCAGCCGGACTAGCGGGAGCAATGAGCAGTTCTTC.

J is TRBJ1-3 and V is TRBV7-2, with TRBD1 matching 8 bases. CDR1 and CDR2 (germline): SGHTA, FQGNSA. The CDR3 loop spans 17 amino acids. Trimming removed 4 bases from V and 0 bases from J; junction bases left unmatched: 8. CDR3 region: CASSSSGGPSSGNTIYF. The CDR3 DNA follows: TGTGCCAGCAGCTCTTCAGGGGGCCCGAGCTCTGGAAACACCATATATTTT.

Note on this clone: This may stem from a read error, because a much larger clone lies one nucleotide away. The same CDR3 is also encoded by other DNA sequences in this sample. CDR3 sequence: CASSPALWGYEQYF. CDR3 nucleotide sequence: TGTGCCAGCTCACCAGCGCTATGGGGCTACGAGCAGTACTTC. The chain joins TRBV18 to TRBJ2-7; D gene uncertain. The germline V gene has CDR1 KGHSH and CDR2 LQKENI. V lost 2 bases and J 3 bases, leaving 11 bases between the germline ends. The CDR3 is made up of 14 amino acids.

J is TRBJ1-2 and V is TRBV25-1; no clear D. V was trimmed by 2 bases and J by 6 bases, leaving 16 bases between them. The CDR3 contains 15 residues. From germline, CDR1 is MGHDK and CDR2 SYGVNS. The CDR3 DNA follows: TGTGCCAGCAGTGAAGGGGAGGATAGATGGGATGGCTACACCTTC. This translates into CASSEGEDRWDGYTF.

This clone was seen a handful of times. The V and J genes are TRBV6-5 and TRBJ2-1, with 7 bases aligning to TRBD2. The trim removed 6 bases at V and 8 bases at J, leaving 7 bases unmatched. The CDR3 runs 13 residues. Looked up from germline, CDR1 is MNHEY and CDR2 is SVGAGI. CDR3 region: CASRNPSGYEQFF. The CDR3, as DNA: TGTGCCAGCAGAAACCCTAGCGGCTATGAGCAGTTCTTC.

This chain joins TRBV6-5 and TRBJ1-1; TRBD1 aligns across 7 bases. The length of the CDR3 is 15 residues. Germline V CDR1 and CDR2: MNHEY, SVGAGI. V lost 2 bases, J lost 1 base, and 4 bases stayed unmatched. The CDR3 reads CASSYRSGGNTEAFF. DNA for the CDR3: TGTGCCAGCAGTTACCGATCAGGGGGGAACACTGAAGCTTTCTTT.

This clone was counted once. The chain has TRBV14 and TRBJ2-3; D unresolved. Trimming left V 1 base short and J 4 bases short, with 6 bases between. Germline V lookup: CDR1 SGHDN, CDR2 FVKESK. CDR3 length equals 13 residues. This CDR3 reads CASSQVWADTQYF. The DNA of the CDR3 is TGTGCCAGCAGCCAAGTGTGGGCAGATACGCAGTATTTT.

CDR3 coding DNA: TGTGCCAGCAGCTTGGTCGCAGACACTGAAGCTTTCTTT. This sequence encodes CASSLVADTEAFF. The chain is built from TRBV5-4 and TRBJ1-1, with D unresolved. V was trimmed by 0 bases and J by 3 bases, leaving 6 bases between them. Germline loops: CDR1 SGHNT, CDR2 YYREEE (reference sequence). The length of the CDR3 is 13 residues.

The chain recombines TRBV4-2 with TRBJ1-4, with TRBD1 matching over 8 bases. After removal of 0 bases from V and 7 bases from J, the junction contained 7 bases not matched to a gene. Per germline, CDR1 LGHNA and CDR2 YNFKEQ. This CDR3 contains 16 residues. CDR3 protein: CASSQELQGGGEKLFF. Here the CDR3 DNA reads TGTGCCAGCAGCCAAGAACTACAGGGGGGAGGTGAAAAACTGTTTTTT.

V and J are TRBV15 and TRBJ1-5; D uncertain. Between the trimmed V and J ends, which lost 0 bases and 5 bases, there was a span of 5 bases. CDR3 length: 13 amino acids. Germline V gene data show CDR1 as LNHNV and CDR2 as YYDKDF (reference sequence). The CDR3 region is CATSRDYDQPQHF. The DNA of the CDR3 is TGTGCCACCAGCAGAGATTATGATCAGCCCCAGCATTTT.

This sequence joins TRBV6-1 and TRBJ1-2; possible D gene TRBD1, 5 bases. This CDR3 contains 14 residues. The germline V and J ends were trimmed by 2 bases and 7 bases, with 14 bases remaining between them. Germline V gives CDR1 MNHNS, CDR2 SASEGT. This CDR3 is CASSEFQGGVGYTF. CDR3 sequence (DNA): TGTGCCAGCAGTGAATTCCAGGGTGGGGTTGGCTACACCTTC.

The chain couples TRBV14 to TRBJ2-3; D unclear. V lost 1 base and J 0 bases, leaving 5 bases between the germline ends. The CDR3 is made up of 14 amino acids. Germline assignment: CDR1 SGHDN and CDR2 FVKESK. DNA for the CDR3: TGTGCCAGCAGCCAAGTGCCGAGCACAGATACGCAGTATTTT. It is translated as CASSQVPSTDTQYF. The full variable domain, with the rest looked up from reference TRBV14 and TRBJ2-3, is EAGVTQFPSHSVIEKGQTVTLRCDPISGHDNLYWYRRVMGKEIKFLLHFVKESKQDESGMPNNRFLAERTGGTYSTLKVQPAELEDSGVYFCASSQVPSTDTQYFGPGTRLTVL.

This chain connects TRBV18 to TRBJ1-1; D not certain. CDR1 is KGHSH and CDR2 is LQKENI in the germline V gene. The CDR3 runs 13 residues. V lost 1 base and J lost 0, with 3 bases in between. CDR3 in amino acids: CASSPLMNTEAFF. For the CDR3, the DNA is TGTGCCAGCTCACCACTCATGAACACTGAAGCTTTCTTT.

In DNA, the CDR3 is TGCAGCGTCGTAATGAGAGAGGACATTCAGTACTTC. This encodes CSVVMREDIQYF. The chain employs TRBV29-1 and TRBJ2-4; D unclear. V was clipped by 6 bases and J by 8 bases, with 14 bases between them. Germline assignment: CDR1 SQVTM and CDR2 ANQGSEA. The CDR3 is 12 amino acids. Full variable domain (rest looked up from reference TRBV29-1 and TRBJ2-4): SAVISQKPSRDICQRGTSLTIQCQVDSQVTMMFWYRQQPGQSLTLIATANQGSEATYESGFVIDKFPISRPNLTFSTLTVSNMSPEDSSIYLCSVVMREDIQYFGAGTRLSVL.

The V gene is TRBV19, the J gene TRBJ2-1, with 7 bases lining up with TRBD2. The CDR3 is 13 residues long. The V segment lost 7 bases and the J segment 9 bases; nucleotides outside the gene matches: 9. Germline V CDR1 and CDR2: LNHDA, SQIVND (reference sequence). As DNA, the CDR3 is TGTGCCAGTACCGCGGGAGTCTTGGGTGAGCAGTTCTTC. It encodes CASTAGVLGEQFF. Variable domain in full (rest from reference TRBV19 and TRBJ2-1): DGGITQSPKYLFRKEGQNVTLSCEQNLNHDAMYWYRQDPGQGLRLIYYSQIVNDFQKGDIAEGYSVSREKKESFPLTVTSAQKNPTAFYLCASTAGVLGEQFFGPGTRLTVL.